The following is a T cell receptor beta chain sequence with its context. No cognate antigen has been identified for it. No quality values exist for individual bases; no much larger clone is one base distant. This record comes from a study of vaccination effects on CD4 cells after COVID-19 (dated by TCRdb to between 2022 and 2023). With regard to the full study: Each participant received two doses of an mRNA SARS-CoV-2 vaccine, either BNT162b2 or mRNA-1273. In both COVID-19 convalescent patients and infection-naive vaccine recipients, the study compared SARS-CoV-2 spike-specific CD4+ TCR repertoires from before mRNA vaccination with those from after it. A total of more than 8 COVID-19 convalescent patients and a handful of SARS-CoV-2-naive healthy vaccine recipients were included in the full study. In the study, cultures from other donors were sequenced using the Oncomine TCR Beta short-read assay on an Illumina iSeq 100. What the work shows at the level of the full study, not this receptor alone: Limitations of the study were the small number of convalescent patients and the absence of early post-infection timepoints. At late post-vaccination timepoints, both infection-induced and vaccine-induced clones showed marked clonal contraction, consistent with waning T cell responses. Among healthy vaccine recipients, nearly all vaccine-induced clones were SARS-CoV-2 mono-reactive, and only 1 of 255 was cross-reactive with common cold coronaviruses.

In the ViraFEST assay, PBMC were stimulated with viral peptide pools, and antigen-specific CD4+ T cell clonotypes were then identified by expansion using TCR sequencing. After less than 13 days of culture, CD4+ T cells were isolated with the EasySep CD4+ T cell isolation kit. None of the healthy vaccine recipients had a prior SARS-CoV-2 infection, which was confirmed by nucleocapsid antibody tests that came back negative both before and after vaccination. About 1.8 million PBMC per well were cultured with approximately 10 ug/ml peptides in IMDM containing roughly 5% human AB serum, approximately 9.1 IU/ml IL-2 and gentamicin. Half of the culture medium was replaced with fresh IL-2-containing medium on days 3 and 7. Unless otherwise noted, each peptide stimulation condition was cultured in triplicate wells. Using Ficoll-Paque Plus gradient centrifugation, PBMC were separated from whole blood and then either used fresh or cryopreserved at -140C. Overlapping peptide pools spanned the spike proteins of SARS-CoV-2 and the common cold coronaviruses HCoV-NL63, HCoV-OC43 and HCoV-229E. The QIAamp micro DNA kit was used to extract genomic DNA from the cultured CD4+ T cells.

The library was built by means of the immunoSEQ multiplex PCR assay. DNA from the cultured and isolated CD4+ T cells underwent TCR beta CDR3 sequencing. The authors' pipeline ran thus. Non-productive TCR sequences were discarded, and reads were trimmed to the CDR3 region, with only CDR3s of 7 or more amino acids retained. The MANAFEST web app was used to identify antigen-specific clonotypes by comparing expansion in peptide wells with expansion in reference cultures. To count as positive, a clone had to show expansion at FDR<0.05 compared with the reference and with all other wells, an odds ratio above 5, and a frequency above 0.1% in two replicate wells. Cross-reactive clonotypes were defined as significantly expanded in SARS-CoV-2 spike wells and in at least one common cold coronavirus spike condition. CDR3 similarity was assessed by Levenshtein distance with the stringdist R package, and unrooted trees were built with ape in R 3.6.1. The immuneACCESS repertoire file appears here via TCRdb, limited to in-frame rearrangements. These files lack a portion of the clones; in checked studies, under half of the deficit traces to unresolved V genes, and the cause of the others is not known. V, J and clone size are taken as reported in that table, and D and trimming were inferred from the DNA itself. Across this sample there are tens of thousands of clones, with 65% to 85% seen only once. The top ten clonotypes cover roughly 2.9% of the sample.

The trim is 7 bases for V and 0 bases for J, with a gap of 14 bases between the germline ends. Based on the germline V gene, the CDR1 and CDR2 sequences are MNHEY and SVGAGI. The CDR3 measures 15 amino acids from cysteine to phenylalanine. Just CDR3 DNA is preserved here, 45 bases in frame from base 1. Sequenced here: CD4+ T cells from PBMCs cultured with HCoV-NL63 spike peptides, sampled before COVID-19 vaccination. This specimen's cell subset or site label, interpreted: HCoV-NL63 spike overlapping peptide pool stimulation. The sequence derives from a human donor who received a COVID-19 vaccine. Recombination connected TRBV6-5 to TRBJ2-3, with TRBD1 perhaps the D gene, on 6 matching bases. For the CDR3, the sequence is CASKSWTASTDTQYF. The sequenced DNA is TGTGCCAGCAAATCGTGGACAGCTAGCACAGATACGCAGTATTTT.